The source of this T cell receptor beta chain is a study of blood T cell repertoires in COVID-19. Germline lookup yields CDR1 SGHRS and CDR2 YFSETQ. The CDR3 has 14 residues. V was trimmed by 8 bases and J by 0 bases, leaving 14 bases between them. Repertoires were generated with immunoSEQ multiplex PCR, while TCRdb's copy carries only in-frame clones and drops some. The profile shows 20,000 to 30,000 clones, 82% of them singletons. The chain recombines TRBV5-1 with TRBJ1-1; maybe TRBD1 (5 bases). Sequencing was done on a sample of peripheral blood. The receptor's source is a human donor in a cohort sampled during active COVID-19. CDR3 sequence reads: CASSGGILNTEAFF. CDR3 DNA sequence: TGCGCCAGTAGTGGGGGGATACTGAACACTGAAGCTTTCTTT.